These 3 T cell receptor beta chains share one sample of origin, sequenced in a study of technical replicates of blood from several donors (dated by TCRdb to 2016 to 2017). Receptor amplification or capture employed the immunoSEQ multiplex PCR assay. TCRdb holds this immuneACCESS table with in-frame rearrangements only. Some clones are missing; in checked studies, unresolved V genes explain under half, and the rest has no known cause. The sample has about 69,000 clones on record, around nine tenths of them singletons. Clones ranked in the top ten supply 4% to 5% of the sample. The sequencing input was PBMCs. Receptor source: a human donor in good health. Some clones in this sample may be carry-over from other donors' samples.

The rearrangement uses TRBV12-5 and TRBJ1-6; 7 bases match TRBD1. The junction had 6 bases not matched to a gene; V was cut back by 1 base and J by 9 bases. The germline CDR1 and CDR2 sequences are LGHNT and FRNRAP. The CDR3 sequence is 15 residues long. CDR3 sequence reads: CASGLENRGTSPLHF. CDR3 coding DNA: TGTGCTAGTGGTTTGGAAAACAGGGGCACTTCACCCCTCCACTTT.

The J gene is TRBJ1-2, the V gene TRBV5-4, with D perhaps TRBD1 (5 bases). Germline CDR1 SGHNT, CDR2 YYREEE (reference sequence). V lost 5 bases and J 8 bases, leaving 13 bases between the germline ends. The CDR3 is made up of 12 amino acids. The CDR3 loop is CASRGREGGYTF. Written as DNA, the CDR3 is TGTGCCAGCAGGGGCAGGGAAGGAGGCTACACCTTC.

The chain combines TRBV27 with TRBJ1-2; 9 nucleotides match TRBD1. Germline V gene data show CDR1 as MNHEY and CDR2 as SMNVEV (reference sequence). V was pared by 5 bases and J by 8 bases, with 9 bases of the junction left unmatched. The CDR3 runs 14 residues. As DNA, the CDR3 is TGTGCCAGCAGTACCGCGACAGGGGGAGGAGGCTACACCTTC. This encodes CASSTATGGGGYTF.